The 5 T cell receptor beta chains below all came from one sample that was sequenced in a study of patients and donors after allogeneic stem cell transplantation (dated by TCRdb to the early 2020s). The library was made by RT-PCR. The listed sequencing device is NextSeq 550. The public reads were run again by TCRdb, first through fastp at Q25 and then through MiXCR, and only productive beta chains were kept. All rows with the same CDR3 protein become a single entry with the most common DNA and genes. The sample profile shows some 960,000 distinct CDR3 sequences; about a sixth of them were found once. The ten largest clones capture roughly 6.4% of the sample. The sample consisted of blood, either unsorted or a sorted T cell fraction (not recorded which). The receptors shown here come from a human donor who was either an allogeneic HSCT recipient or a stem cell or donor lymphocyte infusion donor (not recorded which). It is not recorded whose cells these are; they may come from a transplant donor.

In nucleotides, the CDR3 is TGTGCCAGCAGCCTGGAACTAGGGCATGAGCAGTTCTTC. Translation: CASSLELGHEQFF. The chain joins TRBV2 to TRBJ2-1, with D tentatively TRBD2 (5 bases). Germline CDR1 reads SNHLY; CDR2 reads FYNNEI. This CDR3 comprises 13 residues. The ends were cut back, 6 bases at V and 8 bases at J, with 14 bases in the middle.

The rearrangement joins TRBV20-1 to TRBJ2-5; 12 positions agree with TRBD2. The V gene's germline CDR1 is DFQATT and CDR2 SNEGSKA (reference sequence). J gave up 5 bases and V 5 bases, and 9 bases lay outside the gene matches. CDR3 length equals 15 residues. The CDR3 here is CSAPLTTSGRETQYF. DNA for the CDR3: TGCAGTGCTCCACTTACTACTAGCGGGAGGGAGACCCAGTACTTC.

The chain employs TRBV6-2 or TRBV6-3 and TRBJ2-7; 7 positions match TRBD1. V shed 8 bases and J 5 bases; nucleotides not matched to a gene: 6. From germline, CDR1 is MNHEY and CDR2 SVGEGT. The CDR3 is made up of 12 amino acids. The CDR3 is CASRQGINEQYF. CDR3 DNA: TGTGCCAGCCGACAGGGAATCAACGAGCAGTACTTC.

In DNA, the CDR3 is TGTGCCAGCAGCCAAGATCGACGGGTTACTGGAAACACCATATATTTT. It specifies CASSQDRRVTGNTIYF. The chain couples TRBV4-2 to TRBJ1-3; D is unclear. The CDR3 contains 16 residues. Trimming pared 0 bases from V and 2 bases from J, leaving 11 bases between. CDR1 LGHNA and CDR2 YNFKEQ come from the germline V gene.

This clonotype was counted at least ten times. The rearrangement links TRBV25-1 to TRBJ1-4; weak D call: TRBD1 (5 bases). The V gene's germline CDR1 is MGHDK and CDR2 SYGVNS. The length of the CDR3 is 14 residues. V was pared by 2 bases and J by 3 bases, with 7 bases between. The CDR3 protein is CASSEEGPNEKLFF. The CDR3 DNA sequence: TGTGCCAGCAGTGAAGAGGGACCTAATGAAAAACTGTTTTTT.